This T cell receptor (beta chain) comes out of a study of cytomegalovirus exposure and HLA in healthy donors. In regard to this clone: Its antigen is not known.

Whole-study findings and limits: Listed as cytomegalovirus-associated were 170 or so TCR beta chains.

The data were produced by immunoSEQ multiplex PCR, yet TCRdb's version contains in-frame clones alone and is incomplete. Of 95,000 to 150,000 clones in the sample, approximately 91% are singletons; the top ten hold approximately 2%. Trimming removed 3 bases from V and 2 bases from J, with 12 bases in between. CDR1 is SGHTA, CDR2 FQGNSA, per germline. The CDR3 has 15 residues. The sequencing input was PBMCs. The chain uses TRBV7-2 and TRBJ2-3; D perhaps matches TRBD2 (6 bases). The TCR was taken from a woman aged 18-29 years in good health and CMV-seronegative. The CDR3 DNA follows: TGTGCCAGCAGCTTGGGGGGAGTGTTCACAGATACGCAGTATTTT. This encodes CASSLGGVFTDTQYF.